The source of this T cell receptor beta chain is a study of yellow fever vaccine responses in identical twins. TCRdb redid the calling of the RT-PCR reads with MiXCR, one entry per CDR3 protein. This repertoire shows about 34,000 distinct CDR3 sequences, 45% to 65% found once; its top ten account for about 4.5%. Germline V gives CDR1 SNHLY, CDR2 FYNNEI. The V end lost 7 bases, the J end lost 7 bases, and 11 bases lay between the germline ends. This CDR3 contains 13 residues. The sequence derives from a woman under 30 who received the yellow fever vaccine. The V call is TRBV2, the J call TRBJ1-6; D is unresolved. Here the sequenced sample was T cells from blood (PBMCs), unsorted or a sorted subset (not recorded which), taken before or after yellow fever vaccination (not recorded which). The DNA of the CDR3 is TGTGCCAGCATCGTAGCTGGCAATTCACCCCTCCACTTT. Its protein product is CASIVAGNSPLHF.